This record covers a single T cell receptor (beta chain). Some clones are missing from TCRdb's copy, which holds only in-frame ones; the method was immunoSEQ multiplex PCR. The sample consists of over 120,000 clones, around nine tenths of them appearing once. This sample was included in a study of blood T cell repertoires in COVID-19. V dropped 3 bases and J dropped 9; count of bases not matched to a gene: 25. This CDR3 region has 21 residues. Germline assignment: CDR1 SGDLS and CDR2 YYNGEE. The source of this sequence is a woman in her fifties or sixties with active or convalescent COVID-19. Sequencing was done on a sample of peripheral blood. The chain uses TRBV9 and TRBJ2-1; 12 positions agree with TRBD2. DNA for the CDR3: TGTGCCAGCAGCGGAGACGCCTCTAGCGGGAGGGCAGGGTTAAATGTGGGTGAGCAGTTCTTC. Protein product: CASSGDASSGRAGLNVGEQFF.